Below, 4 T cell receptor beta chains from the same sample are listed, as sequenced in a study of blood T cell repertoires in COVID-19. The protocol was immunoSEQ multiplex PCR, while the TCRdb copy is restricted to in-frame clones and leaves out a portion. The sample has about 200,000 clones, roughly 90% seen once. The specimen sequenced was peripheral blood. The receptors come from a man aged 35 to 55 with active or convalescent COVID-19.

This chain links TRBV10-3 with TRBJ2-3; 10 nucleotides match TRBD2. With V trimmed by 7 bases and J by 0 bases, 13 bases remained unmatched. CDR1 is ENHRY, CDR2 SYGVKD, per germline. This CDR3 has 18 residues. This chain's CDR3 is CAIKASGRASTSTDTQYF. In nucleotides, the CDR3 is TGTGCCATCAAGGCAAGCGGGAGGGCCAGTACAAGCACAGATACGCAGTATTTT.

The chain links TRBV20-1 to TRBJ1-2, with unresolved D. CDR1 DFQATT and CDR2 SNEGSKA come from the germline V gene (reference sequence). This CDR3 has 11 residues. Trimming removed 5 bases at V and 2 bases at J, with 6 bases between. CDR3 protein: CSALRNYGYTF. CDR3 bases: TGCAGTGCTCTTCGGAACTATGGCTACACCTTC.

The chain couples TRBV2 to TRBJ1-2, with D tentatively TRBD1 (5 bases). The V end lost 8 bases, the J end lost 3 bases, and 16 bases lay between the germline ends. CDR3 length: 14 residues. Germline values: CDR1 SNHLY, CDR2 FYNNEI. Here the CDR3 reads CASGLRQGYYGYTF. In DNA, the CDR3 is TGTGCCAGCGGCCTCCGTCAGGGTTACTATGGCTACACCTTC.

The chain combines TRBV29-1 with TRBJ2-7; weak D call: TRBD1 (6 bases). The V end was cut by 0 bases, the J end by 2 bases, with 14 bases between. Germline CDR1 SQVTM, CDR2 ANQGSEA. This CDR3 is built from 15 residues. Here the CDR3 reads CSVEDWQGSTYEQYF. In DNA, the CDR3 is TGCAGCGTTGAAGATTGGCAGGGGTCGACCTACGAGCAGTACTTC.